This T cell receptor (beta chain) was profiled in a study of response to subunit inactivated influenza vaccine. The study, taken as a whole, reports: T cells newly recruited by each seasonal influenza vaccination are few, the authors suggested.

Trimming took 7 bases from V and 0 from J, leaving 15 bases between them. In germline, CDR1 is PRHDT, CDR2 FYEKMQ (reference sequence). There are 15 residues in the CDR3. On this clonotype: Its target is unknown.

MiXCR, applied by TCRdb to the RT-PCR reads, yields one record per CDR3 protein. The table includes about 800,000 distinct CDR3 sequences, roughly 20% detected once. The chain recombines TRBV13 with TRBJ1-1, with a weak D call TRBD1 (5 bases). The sample here was PBMCs from blood, taken around 5 days after vaccination. The TCR comes from a man aged 45-60 years who received an inactivated influenza vaccine. DNA of the CDR3: TGTGCCAGCACCCAGGCGGGGGTCTTGAACACTGAAGCTTTCTTT. Translated: CASTQAGVLNTEAFF.